The 27 T cell receptor beta chains reported below all come from one sample, sequenced in a study of CD8+ T cells in alopecia areata. The authors extracted RNA and reverse transcribed it into cDNA as the sequencing template. Sequencing was performed with immunoSEQ multiplex PCR; in TCRdb, only in-frame clones are kept and a portion is missing. The table records about 140,000 clones, 45% to 60% of them present only once. Treatment of the sample: oral pan-JAK inhibitor, 5-10 mg twice daily. The sequencing used CD8+ T cells sorted from blood, collected at week 4, from a patient treated with tofacitinib. The receptors were gathered from a human donor with alopecia areata.

CDR3 DNA sequence: TGTGCCAGTAGTATCCAAATTGCCGACACTGAAGCTTTCTTT. It is translated as CASSIQIADTEAFF. V and J are TRBV19 and TRBJ1-1, with D unclear. Deletions cut 3 bases from V and 3 bases from J, with 11 bases between. This CDR3 contains 14 residues. Germline V lookup: CDR1 LNHDA, CDR2 SQIVND (reference sequence).

The CDR3 DNA reads TGTGCCAGCAGCCAAGTTACCCCGGGGCCAATGGATGAGCAGTTCTTC. Its translation: CASSQVTPGPMDEQFF. This chain joins TRBV14 and TRBJ2-1; D assignment may be TRBD1 or TRBD2 (5 bases each). The CDR3 totals 16 residues. Germline V CDR1 and CDR2: SGHDN, FVKESK. The V end lost 1 base, the J end lost 8 bases, and 18 bases lay between the germline ends.

The chain couples TRBV27 to TRBJ2-5; 8 nucleotides line up with TRBD1. The V gene end was trimmed by 3 bases and the J gene end by 1 base; junction bases not matched to a gene: 10. Germline V CDR1 and CDR2: MNHEY, SMNVEV (reference sequence). The CDR3 has 17 amino acids. CDR3 in amino acids: CASSLSGGPAAQETQYF. CDR3 coding DNA: TGTGCCAGCAGTTTGTCAGGGGGCCCGGCTGCCCAAGAGACCCAGTACTTC.

This clone was detected only a few times. This chain connects TRBV7-9 to TRBJ2-3; 7 bases agree with TRBD2. With V trimmed by 2 bases and J by 6 bases, 14 bases remained unmatched. The CDR3 runs to 17 residues. The germline V gene encodes CDR1 SEHNR and CDR2 FQNEAQ (reference sequence). Here the CDR3 reads CASSLRGSGSTADTQYF. As DNA, the CDR3 is TGTGCCAGCAGCTTAAGGGGTAGCGGGTCGACAGCGGATACGCAGTATTTT.

The rearrangement joins TRBV4-1 to TRBJ1-1; 7 bases line up with TRBD1. This CDR3 comprises 14 residues. The J segment lost 1 base and the V segment lost 3 bases, leaving 2 bases of the junction unmatched. Germline V gene data show CDR1 as MGHRA and CDR2 as YSYEKL. The CDR3 here is CASSQGQSNTEAFF. The CDR3 bases are TGCGCCAGCAGCCAGGGACAGTCGAACACTGAAGCTTTCTTT.

This clone was counted between two and nine times. This sample includes further DNA sequences coding for the same CDR3. This chain uses TRBV6-1 with TRBJ2-3; 11 positions match TRBD2. Germline V gives CDR1 MNHNS, CDR2 SASEGT. The CDR3 covers 15 residues. V gave up 3 bases and J gave up 4 bases; unmatched junction bases: 3. CDR3 sequence: CASSDLAGGPDTQYF. CDR3 in DNA: TGTGCCAGCAGTGATTTAGCGGGGGGGCCAGATACGCAGTATTTT.

The V and J genes are TRBV27 and TRBJ2-1; D is ambiguous. In germline, CDR1 is MNHEY, CDR2 SMNVEV (reference sequence). The CDR3 contains 13 residues. V was cut by 3 bases and J by 2 bases, with 5 bases left in between. CDR3 amino acids: CASSFGPYNEQFF. The CDR3 bases are TGTGCCAGCAGTTTTGGGCCCTACAATGAGCAGTTCTTC.

V gene TRBV29-1 combines with J gene TRBJ2-3; 7 bases map to TRBD2. The V segment lost 2 bases and the J segment 2 bases; nucleotides outside the gene matches: 4. The germline gives CDR1 SQVTM, CDR2 ANQGSEA. This CDR3 is built from 14 residues. CDR3 sequence: CSVELAAPTDTQYF. CDR3 sequence (DNA): TGCAGCGTTGAACTAGCGGCCCCCACAGATACGCAGTATTTT.

The V and J genes are TRBV4-1 and TRBJ2-3, with a possible D match to TRBD2 (5 bases). Germline V CDR1 and CDR2: MGHRA, YSYEKL. The CDR3 runs to 14 residues. V gave up 2 bases and J gave up 2 bases, with 8 bases separating them. CDR3 DNA sequence: TGCGCCAGCAGCCAAACGGGAATCACAGATACGCAGTATTTT. Protein product: CASSQTGITDTQYF.

The rearrangement uses TRBV4-3 and TRBJ2-7; a possible D gene is TRBD2 (5 bases). This CDR3 comprises 16 residues. The V gene lost 1 base and the J gene lost 2 bases, with 15 bases spanning the gap. The germline CDR1 and CDR2 sequences are LGHNA and YSLEER. The CDR3 spells CASSQGAGEGPYEQYF. The CDR3 region has the DNA TGCGCCAGCAGCCAAGGAGCAGGAGAGGGTCCCTACGAGCAGTACTTC.

This chain uses TRBV7-2 with TRBJ1-5; D is unclear. With 1 base removed from V and 1 base from J, the gap between germline ends came to 14 bases. CDR1 is SGHTA, CDR2 FQGNSA, per germline. This CDR3 contains 17 residues. CDR3 amino acids: CASSLGYRAESNQPQHF. CDR3 coding DNA: TGTGCCAGCAGCTTAGGGTATAGGGCAGAAAGCAATCAGCCCCAGCATTTT.

The genes are TRBV11-2 and TRBJ2-3; a possible D gene is TRBD1 (5 bases). The CDR3 runs 15 residues. The V and J ends lost 5 bases and 0 bases respectively, with 12 bases between them. The germline V gene has CDR1 SGHAT and CDR2 FQNNGV. In DNA form, the CDR3 reads TGTGCCAGCAGCCCTTGGGCAGGGAGCACAGATACGCAGTATTTT. Translation gives CASSPWAGSTDTQYF.

The chain combines TRBV29-1 with TRBJ2-2; the match to TRBD2 covers 10 bases. The CDR3 runs to 16 residues. Germline lookup yields CDR1 SQVTM and CDR2 ANQGSEA. Losses at the gene ends were 5 bases for V and 0 bases for J; bases not matched to a gene: 6. CDR3 residues: CSVTFSGGTNTGELFF. Here the CDR3 DNA reads TGCAGCGTTACATTTAGCGGGGGGACGAACACCGGGGAGCTGTTTTTT.

V gene TRBV4-2 combines with J gene TRBJ1-1; D uncertain. Trimming took 8 bases from V and 4 from J, leaving 5 bases between them. The length of the CDR3 is 10 residues. The germline gives CDR1 LGHNA, CDR2 YNFKEQ. CDR3 DNA sequence: TGTGCCAGCGGGTCCACTGAAGCTTTCTTT. It is translated as CASGSTEAFF.

V gene TRBV19 combines with J gene TRBJ1-1; no reliable D call. The CDR3 sequence is 11 residues long. The germline V and J ends were trimmed by 7 bases and 4 bases, with 7 bases remaining between them. Germline V CDR1 and CDR2: LNHDA, SQIVND (reference sequence). The CDR3 region has the DNA TGTGCCAGTACGGCAGGCACTGAAGCTTTCTTT. This translates into CASTAGTEAFF.

The V gene is TRBV27, the J gene TRBJ2-7, with D possibly being TRBD2 (5 bases). The CDR3 extends over 13 amino acids. Trimming removed 6 bases at V and 3 bases at J, with 12 bases between. CDR1 and CDR2 (germline): MNHEY, SMNVEV (reference sequence). CDR3 DNA sequence: TGTGCCAGCAGCGGCGGGTCGTACTACGAGCAGTACTTC. Protein sequence: CASSGGSYYEQYF.

V and J are TRBV6-5 and TRBJ1-2; D gene uncertain. Germline values: CDR1 MNHEY, CDR2 SVGAGI. With 7 bases removed from V and 4 bases from J, the gap between germline ends came to 16 bases. The CDR3 totals 14 residues. CDR3 DNA: TGTGCCAGCACCTCTCCCCGCGAGAGCTATGGCTACACCTTC. Encoded protein: CASTSPRESYGYTF.

The gene calls are TRBV5-6 and TRBJ2-7, with D perhaps matching TRBD1 (6 bases). The length of the CDR3 is 14 residues. Germline V lookup: CDR1 SGHDT, CDR2 YYEEEE. V lost 2 bases, J lost 2 bases, and 11 bases lay in between. CDR3 sequence (DNA): TGTGCCAGCAGCTTTTGGACAGCCCCCTACGAGCAGTACTTC. This translates into CASSFWTAPYEQYF.

J is TRBJ2-5 and V is TRBV4-1; 10 nucleotides match TRBD2. Germline CDR1 MGHRA, CDR2 YSYEKL. The V and J ends lost 4 bases and 2 bases, in that order; junction bases with no gene match: 4. This CDR3 is 15 amino acids long. The CDR3: CASSLLAGEQETQYF. The CDR3 bases are TGCGCCAGCAGCCTCCTAGCGGGGGAGCAAGAGACCCAGTACTTC.

As DNA, the CDR3 is TGTGCCAGCAGCGTAGGAGAAAGCACAGATACGCAGTATTTT. Translation gives CASSVGESTDTQYF. The rearrangement joins TRBV5-4 to TRBJ2-3; unclear D gene. V lost 4 bases to trimming and J lost 0 bases, with 9 bases between them. This CDR3 spans 14 amino acids. CDR1 and CDR2 from the germline V gene are SGHNT and YYREEE (reference sequence). The full variable domain, with the rest looked up from reference TRBV5-4 and TRBJ2-3, is ETGVTQSPTHLIKTRGQQVTLRCSSQSGHNTVSWYQQALGQGPQFIFQYYREEENGRGNFPPRFSGLQFPNYSSELNVNALELDDSALYLCASSVGESTDTQYFGPGTRLTVL.

In the case of this clone: The DNA is omitted, as the CDR3 cannot be located on it reliably, and the CDR3 follows TCRdb's listing. The chain joins TRBV30 to TRBJ1-6; the table's D call, TRBD1, has no DNA check behind it. Termini included, the CDR3 measures 14 amino acids. Germline values: CDR1 GTSNPN, CDR2 SVGIG (reference sequence). The CDR3 is CAWNSGQGYSPLHF.

V is TRBV2 and J is TRBJ2-7, with D perhaps TRBD2 (6 bases). The CDR3 spans 14 residues. The V gene lost 3 bases and the J gene lost 4 bases, with 13 bases spanning the gap. The V gene's germline CDR1 is SNHLY and CDR2 FYNNEI. CDR3 protein: CASSEGGEGYEQYF. CDR3 coding DNA: TGTGCCAGCAGTGAGGGGGGAGAGGGTTACGAGCAGTACTTC. The whole variable domain, remainder taken from reference TRBV2 and TRBJ2-7, is EPEVTQTPSHQVTQMGQEVILRCVPISNHLYFYWYRQILGQKVEFLVSFYNNEISEKSEIFDDQFSVERPDGSNFTLKIRSTKLEDSAMYFCASSEGGEGYEQYFGPGTRLTVT.

This chain links TRBV4-1 with TRBJ2-1; D tentatively fits TRBD1 or TRBD2 (6 bases each). V shed 2 bases and J shed 3 bases, with 11 bases lying between them. CDR1 and CDR2 (germline): MGHRA, YSYEKL. The CDR3 contains 15 residues. CDR3 nucleotides: TGCGCCAGCAGCCAACGGGGGCCCCTCTACAATGAGCAGTTCTTC. Encoded protein: CASSQRGPLYNEQFF.

This clone was seen once. The gene calls are TRBV9 and TRBJ2-2; D not certain. CDR1 SGDLS and CDR2 YYNGEE come from the germline V gene. The length of the CDR3 is 13 residues. Trimming removed 4 bases at V and 6 bases at J, with 10 bases between. The CDR3 region is CASSSLQSGELFF. CDR3 DNA: TGTGCCAGCAGCTCTCTTCAATCCGGGGAGCTGTTTTTT.

This clone occurred many times. The J gene is TRBJ2-4, the V gene TRBV7-8; a possible D gene is TRBD1 (6 bases). V was pared by 1 base and J by 7 bases, with 8 bases between. This CDR3 spans 13 amino acids. CDR1 is SGHVS, CDR2 FQNEAQ, per germline. The CDR3 loop reads CASSLDRENIQYF. The CDR3 DNA reads as TGTGCCAGCAGCTTAGACAGGGAGAACATTCAGTACTTC.

The rearrangement joins TRBV5-1 to TRBJ2-7, with D possibly being TRBD1 (6 bases). The CDR3 loop spans 13 amino acids. V was pared by 3 bases and J by 2 bases, with 9 bases between. Germline CDR1 and CDR2: SGHRS and YFSETQ. Here the CDR3 reads CASSSTGPYEQYF. In DNA, the CDR3 is TGCGCCAGCAGCTCGACAGGTCCCTACGAGCAGTACTTC.

V and J are TRBV7-8 and TRBJ2-1; D is ambiguous. Trimming removed 1 base at V and 9 bases at J, with 10 bases between. Germline CDR1 is SGHVS and CDR2 is FQNEAQ. The CDR3 is made up of 13 amino acids. CDR3 bases: TGTGCCAGCAGCTTAGGGACCACGACTGAGCAGTTCTTC. Translated: CASSLGTTTEQFF.